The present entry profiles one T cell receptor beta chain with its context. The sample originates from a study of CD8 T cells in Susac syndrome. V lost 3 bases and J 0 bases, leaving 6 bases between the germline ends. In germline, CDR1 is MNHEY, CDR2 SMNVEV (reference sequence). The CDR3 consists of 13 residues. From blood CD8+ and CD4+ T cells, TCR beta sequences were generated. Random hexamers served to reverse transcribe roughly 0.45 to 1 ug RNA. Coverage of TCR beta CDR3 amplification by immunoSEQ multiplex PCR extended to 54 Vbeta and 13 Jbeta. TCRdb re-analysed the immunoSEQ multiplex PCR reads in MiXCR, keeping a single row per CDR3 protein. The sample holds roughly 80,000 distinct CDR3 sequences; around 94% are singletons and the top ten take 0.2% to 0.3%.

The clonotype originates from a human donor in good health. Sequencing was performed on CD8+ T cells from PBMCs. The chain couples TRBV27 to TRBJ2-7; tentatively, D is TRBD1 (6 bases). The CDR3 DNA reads TGTGCCAGCAGTTTGGGGGCCTCCTACGAGCAGTACGTC. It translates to CASSLGASYEQYV.